These T cell receptor beta chains were read from a single sample in a study of blood T cells in healthy people across ages. TCRdb re-analysed the 5' RACE reads in MiXCR, keeping a single row per CDR3 protein. The repertoire has about 760,000 distinct CDR3 sequences, more than 20% of them found once; the top ten carry more than 7.5%. These data were also reused for a study on T cells of mothers and their children.

Material: blood. Receptors were obtained from a boy aged 5-17 years in good health. Each CDR3 is given with its conserved first and last residue. A D gene is named only where the DNA matches it firmly. Some rows mark clone size as missing; the rest say once, few, many or name a class of expanded clone.

>NA|NA|TRBV11-3|TRBJ2-7
CASTRMTGGTYEQYF
TGTGCCAGCACCCGAATGACAGGTGGAACCTACGAGCAGTACTTC
>few|NA|TRBV29-1|TRBJ1-2
CSVGGPGGANYGYTF
TGCAGCGTTGGGGGACCGGGGGGCGCTAACTATGGCTACACCTTC
>few|TRBD2|TRBV20-1|TRBJ2-5
CSALAGPQETQYF
TGCAGTGCTCTAGCGGGCCCCCAAGAGACCCAGTACTTC
>few|NA|TRBV7-9|TRBJ2-1
CASILGRGSYNEQFF
TGTGCCAGCATTTTAGGAAGAGGCTCCTACAATGAGCAGTTCTTC
>NA|NA|TRBV5-1|TRBJ2-7
CASSFRAEPGYEQYF
TGCGCCAGCAGCTTCCGAGCGGAACCAGGCTACGAGCAGTACTTC
>NA|NA|TRBV7-2|TRBJ2-5
CASSLDRLYQETQYF
TGTGCCAGCAGCTTAGACCGCCTCTACCAAGAGACCCAGTACTTC
>few|TRBD1|TRBV6-1|TRBJ2-1
CVSSGVPGQGINEQFF
TGTGTCAGCAGTGGCGTACCGGGACAGGGGATAAATGAGCAGTTCTTC
>many|NA|TRBV6-2/TRBV6-3|TRBJ2-1
CASSQPYNEQFF
TGTGCCAGCAGCCAACCCTACAATGAGCAGTTCTTC
>NA|NA|TRBV15|TRBJ1-4
CATSRPAQISGEKLFF
TGTGCCACCAGCAGACCCGCTCAGATTTCTGGTGAAAAACTGTTTTTT
>NA|NA|TRBV3-1|TRBJ2-7
CASSPEDSSSYEQYF
TGTGCCAGCAGCCCGGAGGACTCAAGCTCCTACGAGCAGTACTTC
>few|TRBD1|TRBV3-1|TRBJ2-1
CASSNGQGWFF
TGTGCCAGCAGCAACGGACAGGGATGGTTCTTC
>NA|NA|TRBV6-5|TRBJ1-4
CASSSLHGPANEKLFF
TGTGCCAGCAGTTCCCTCCACGGTCCCGCTAATGAAAAACTGTTTTTT
>NA|NA|TRBV5-5|TRBJ2-1
CASSYARTNYNEQFF
TGTGCCAGCAGCTACGCTCGGACTAACTACAATGAGCAGTTCTTC
>NA|NA|TRBV27|TRBJ2-2
CASSLGLAEAGELFF
TGTGCCAGCAGTTTAGGGCTAGCTGAAGCCGGGGAGCTGTTTTTT
>NA|NA|TRBV20-1|TRBJ2-2
CSARDPRGTRNAGELFF
TGCAGTGCTAGAGATCCGAGGGGGACAAGGAATGCCGGGGAGCTGTTTTTT
>few|NA|TRBV7-9|TRBJ2-3
CASGFSGASTDTQYF
TGTGCCAGCGGTTTCAGCGGAGCTAGCACAGATACGCAGTATTTT
>NA|TRBD1|TRBV28|TRBJ2-5
CASSLWMTGDETQYF
TGTGCCAGCAGTTTATGGATGACAGGGGATGAGACCCAGTACTTC
>NA|TRBD1|TRBV28|TRBJ2-5
CASSPFPRGPQYF
TGTGCCAGCAGTCCCTTCCCAAGGGGGCCCCAGTACTTC